This TCR beta chain was captured by sequencing in a study of blood T cells in healthy people across ages. This clonotype was seen more than once but under ten times. V was clipped by 5 bases and J by 13 bases; unmatched bases: 11. Germline V gene data show CDR1 as SGHVS and CDR2 as FQNEAQ. This CDR3 spans 14 amino acids. The second PCR ran about 6 to 11 cycles with a sample-barcoded 5' primer and J-beta primers. TCRdb recomputed calls from the 5' RACE reads with MiXCR, one row per CDR3 protein. There are hundreds of thousands of distinct CDR3 sequences in the sample; about 30% occur only once, and roughly 15% lies in the top ten.

This receptor was taken from an elderly woman in good health. The chain employs TRBV7-8 and TRBJ1-2, with 12 bases identical to TRBD1. The source material was blood. As DNA, the CDR3 is TGTGCCAGCAGCCCGCGGGGGGACAGGGGGCAGGGCACCTTC. Amino acids: CASSPRGDRGQGTF. Looking up the rest from reference TRBV7-8 and TRBJ1-2 gives the full variable domain: GAGVSQSPRYKVAKRGQDVALRCDPISGHVSLFWYQQALGQGPEFLTYFQNEAQLDKSGLPSDRFFAERPEGSVSTLKIQRTQQEDSAVYLCASSPRGDRGQGTFGSGTRLTVV.